Listed below are T cell receptor beta chains from one sample, sequenced in a study of blood T cell repertoires in COVID-19. Assay used: immunoSEQ multiplex PCR; TCRdb lists only in-frame clones, some missing. The sample includes about 230,000 clones, roughly 85% of them seen just once. Material: peripheral blood. The receptors shown here come from a woman between 70 and 85 years old with active or convalescent COVID-19. CDR3s include the opening cysteine and the closing phenylalanine or tryptophan. D genes are given only for firm matches. Where a row states a size, it is once, few, many or the class of an expanded clone; other rows omit it.

cdr3_nt cdr3_aa d_call j_call clone_size v_call
TGTGCTAGTGGTTTTCTCCCGGGACAGGGGAACACTGAAGCTTTCTTT CASGFLPGQGNTEAFF TRBD1 TRBJ1-1 - TRBV12-5
TGTGCCAGCAGTTTGGGGGCAACTAACTATGGCTACACCTTC CASSLGATNYGYTF - TRBJ1-2 - TRBV28
TGTGCCAGCAGCTCCGGGACTGCTTCCTACGAGCAGTACTTC CASSSGTASYEQYF - TRBJ2-7 - TRBV5-4
TGCAGCGTTTCGGGGCTAGCGGGCCCCACAGATACGCAGTATTTT CSVSGLAGPTDTQYF TRBD2 TRBJ2-3 - TRBV29-1
TGTGCCAGCAGCAAAGGGGGTCAGGGAGGGACCTACGAGCAGTACTTC CASSKGGQGGTYEQYF - TRBJ2-7 - TRBV21-1
TGTGCCAGTAGTATCACAGGGGAAGGTCAGCCCCAGCATTTT CASSITGEGQPQHF TRBD1 TRBJ1-5 - TRBV19
TGTGCCTGGCAGGGGGGCAATGAGCAGTTCTTC CAWQGGNEQFF - TRBJ2-1 - TRBV21-1
TGTGCCAGCAGCTTGGGACAGCTCTATGGCTACACCTTC CASSLGQLYGYTF TRBD1 TRBJ1-2 - TRBV7-2
TGTGCCAGCAGTTCGGAGCGGGAGGGCCCCGGGGAGCTGTTTTTT CASSSEREGPGELFF TRBD2 TRBJ2-2 once TRBV7-9
TGTGCCAGCAGCCTCCTAGCGGGGGGCCGAAGCACAGATACGCAGTATTTT CASSLLAGGRSTDTQYF TRBD2 TRBJ2-3 - TRBV3-1/TRBV3-2
TGTGCCAGTAGTATACAAGCAACCTACAATGAGCAGTTCTTC CASSIQATYNEQFF - TRBJ2-1 - TRBV19
TGTGCCAGTAGTGGGACAGCAACTAATGAAAAACTGTTTTTT CASSGTATNEKLFF TRBD1 TRBJ1-4 once TRBV19
TGTGCTAGTGGTAAGGGAGACGGATCCTCTGGAAACACCATATATTTT CASGKGDGSSGNTIYF - TRBJ1-3 - TRBV12-5
TGCGCCAGCAGCTTGGGGATCCAGGGCGATGGCTACACCTTC CASSLGIQGDGYTF - TRBJ1-2 - TRBV5-1
TGTGCCAGCAGCGAAGGGGGGGGCCACAGGGTCCACGAGCAGTACTTC CASSEGGGHRVHEQYF - TRBJ2-7 - TRBV21-1
TGTGCCAGCAGCCAAGACTGGGGGCTTGTTATAGATACGCAGTATTTT CASSQDWGLVIDTQYF - TRBJ2-3 - TRBV14
TGTGCCAGTAGAAGCGGGCAAGACACCGGGGAGCTGTTTTTT CASRSGQDTGELFF - TRBJ2-2 - TRBV19
TGTGCCAGCAGTCGTCAGGGTAATGAGCAGTTCTTC CASSRQGNEQFF - TRBJ2-1 - TRBV6-5
TGTGCCATCAGTGAGAGGGTAGCGGGAGACAATGAGCAGTTCTTC CAISERVAGDNEQFF TRBD2 TRBJ2-1 - TRBV10-3
TGTGCCAGCAGCTTATATATCCTCGCTGAAGCTTTCTTT CASSLYILAEAFF - TRBJ1-1 - TRBV7-6
TGTGCCAGCAGTTTATCAGGTGGGGCGGGGGCCTACGAGCAGTACTTC CASSLSGGAGAYEQYF TRBD2 TRBJ2-7 - TRBV28
TGTGCCAGCAGTTCCATAGCGGGGGGTCTTCAGGAGACCCAGTACTTC CASSSIAGGLQETQYF TRBD2 TRBJ2-5 once TRBV7-2
TGTGCCAGCAGCGCCGGGACTAGCGGGACCAGCTCCTACGAGCAGTACTTC CASSAGTSGTSSYEQYF TRBD2 TRBJ2-7 once TRBV7-9
TGTGCTAGCAGCGCCACCGCGCAGGGGCACGAGCAGTACTTC CASSATAQGHEQYF - TRBJ2-7 - TRBV7-7
TGTGCCAGCACCAGGTTCGGTATCCCCTACGAGCAGTACTTC CASTRFGIPYEQYF - TRBJ2-7 - TRBV21-1
TGTGCCAGCAGTTACAGGGGCGTCGGCTCTGGGGCCAACGTCCTGACTTTC CASSYRGVGSGANVLTF - TRBJ2-6 - TRBV6-2/TRBV6-3
TGTGCCAGCAGCTTAGTCTCGGGAGGGTCGAATTATGGCTACACCTTC CASSLVSGGSNYGYTF - TRBJ1-2 - TRBV7-2
TGCGCCAGCAGTAAAGGACTTTCCTCCTACGAGCAGTACTTC CASSKGLSSYEQYF - TRBJ2-7 - TRBV10-1
TGTGCCAGCAGCCCCTGGGGCGGCAAGGCCCAGCATTTT CASSPWGGKAQHF - TRBJ1-5 - TRBV25-1
TGTGCCAGCAGCCACGGGGAGAGGACTGAAGCTTTCTTT CASSHGERTEAFF - TRBJ1-1 - TRBV7-3
TGTGCCAGCAGTTTGGGCGGGAACGAGCAGTACTTC CASSLGGNEQYF - TRBJ2-7 - TRBV12-3/TRBV12-4
TGTGCCAGCAGCCAATACACGGGGACTAGCTCACCGGGAGAGCAGTTCTTC CASSQYTGTSSPGEQFF TRBD2 TRBJ2-1 - TRBV4-2
TGTGCCAGCAGTTTGGAGAGGTACTATGGCTACACCTTC CASSLERYYGYTF - TRBJ1-2 once TRBV6-5
TGTGCCAGCAGCCAAGATTTGGGAGGTGAGCAGTTCTTC CASSQDLGGEQFF - TRBJ2-1 few TRBV14
TGTGCCAGCAGCCCTCTAGCGGGAGGGGGCCCACACAATGAGCAGTTCTTC CASSPLAGGGPHNEQFF TRBD2 TRBJ2-1 few TRBV3-1/TRBV3-2